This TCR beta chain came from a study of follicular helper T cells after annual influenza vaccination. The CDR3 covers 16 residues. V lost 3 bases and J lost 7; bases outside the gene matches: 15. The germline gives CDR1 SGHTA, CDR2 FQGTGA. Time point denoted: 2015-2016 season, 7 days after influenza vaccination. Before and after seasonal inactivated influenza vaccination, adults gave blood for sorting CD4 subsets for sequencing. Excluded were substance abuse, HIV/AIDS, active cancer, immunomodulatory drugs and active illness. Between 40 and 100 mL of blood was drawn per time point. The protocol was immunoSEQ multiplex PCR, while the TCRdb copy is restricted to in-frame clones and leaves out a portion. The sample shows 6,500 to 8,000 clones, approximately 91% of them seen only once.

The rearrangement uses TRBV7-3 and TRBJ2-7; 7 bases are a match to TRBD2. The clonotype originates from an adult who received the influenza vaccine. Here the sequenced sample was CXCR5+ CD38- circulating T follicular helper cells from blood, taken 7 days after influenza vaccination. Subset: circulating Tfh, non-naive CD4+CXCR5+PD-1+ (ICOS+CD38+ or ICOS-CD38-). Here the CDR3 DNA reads TGTGCCAGCAGCTTGTGGGGAGGGAGGAACCCCGGGGAGCAGTACTTC. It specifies CASSLWGGRNPGEQYF.